Following are 27 T cell receptor beta chains from one sample sequenced in a study of tumor-infiltrating lymphocytes in primary liver carcinoma. Reverse transcription of about 500 ng total RNA with a constant-region primer produced TCR beta cDNA. Generation of the TCR beta libraries relied on three nested multiplex PCR rounds using slightly modified ARM-PCR. Use of TRBV1-TRBV30 forward primers with a C-beta reverse primer characterized the first two PCR rounds, which lasted around 10 cycles each. Using its own MiXCR run on the multiplex PCR reads, TCRdb lists one record per CDR3 protein. The data hold approximately 40,000 distinct CDR3 sequences, with 74% observed a single time. Co-extracted RNA and DNA came from about 19-30 mg of unsorted bulk tissue. The sequenced sample consisted of liver tumor tissue from sampling region 4. Described subset: tumor region T4, right-lateral pole. The receptors originated from a man aged 35-49 years with primary liver carcinoma and hepatitis B virus infection.

As to this clonotype: One end of the junction does not line up with germline, which may come from a read error. The chain uses TRBV5-1 and TRBJ1-4, with 7 bases fitting TRBD1. The CDR3 is made up of 13 amino acids. CDR1 is SGHRS and CDR2 is YFSETQ in the germline V gene. CDR3 sequence: CASRQGSNKKLFF. DNA of the CDR3: TGTGCCAGCAGACAGGGCAGTAATAAAAAACTGTTTTTT.

Regarding this clonotype: The junction and the germline gene differ at one end; a read error may be behind it. V is TRBV10-3 and J is TRBJ1-1, with D perhaps TRBD1 (6 bases). Germline loops: CDR1 ENHRY, CDR2 SYGVKD. CDR3 length: 13 amino acids. The CDR3 DNA follows: TGTACCATCGGTGAGACGAAGGGGGCTGAAGCTTTCTTT. Translating gives CTIGETKGAEAFF.

As regards this clonotype: Compared with germline, one end of the junction differs, possibly owing to a read error. The chain has TRBV11-1 and TRBJ2-2; D is possibly TRBD1 (6 bases). Germline CDR1 SGHAT, CDR2 FQDESV (reference sequence). This CDR3 is 13 amino acids long. Written as DNA, the CDR3 is TGTGCCAACAGCTATTGGGACACCGGGAAGCTGTTTTTT. Protein product: CANSYWDTGKLFF.

Judged by abundance, this clonotype is medium-sized. The chain couples TRBV10-3 to TRBJ2-7, with 11 bases identical to TRBD2. Germline-derived CDR1 and CDR2 are ENHRY and SYGVKD. The junction had 4 bases not matched to a gene; V was cut back by 2 bases and J by 4 bases. This CDR3 is built from 15 residues. The CDR3 region is CAISEGTSGEYEQYF. CDR3 DNA sequence: TGTGCCATCAGTGAGGGGACTAGCGGTGAATACGAGCAGTACTTC.

With regard to this clonotype: At one end the junction does not follow the germline gene, possibly because of a read error. The chain links TRBV7-8 to TRBJ2-3; D is unresolved. The CDR3 has 14 amino acids. Germline CDR1 SGHVS, CDR2 FQNEAQ. In DNA, the CDR3 is TGTACCAGCTGCCCTGCCAGGTGGGCAGATACGCAGTATTTT. Protein product: CTSCPARWADTQYF.

This chain connects TRBV11-1 to TRBJ2-4; D call uncertain. Looked up from germline, CDR1 is SGHAT and CDR2 is FQDESV (reference sequence). The CDR3 runs 13 residues. The germline V and J ends were trimmed by 11 bases and 0 bases, with 11 bases remaining between them. The DNA of the CDR3 is TGTGCCCAGCCCCCCCTAGCCAAAAACATTCAGTACTTC. Translated: CAQPPLAKNIQYF.

A remark on this clonotype: A junction boundary mismatches the germline segment, possibly from a read error. The rearrangement joins TRBV7-8 to TRBJ1-1; possible D gene TRBD1, 5 bases. Looked up from germline, CDR1 is SGHVS and CDR2 is FQNEAQ. CDR3 length: 14 amino acids. As DNA, the CDR3 is TGTGCCAGCAACTTACTATGGGCAGGGACTGAAGCTTTCTTT. Translation gives CASNLLWAGTEAFF.

Details on this clonotype: The final CDR3 position lacks the conserved phenylalanine or tryptophan, pointing to a likely read error. The chain links TRBV11-2 to TRBJ2-6; D might be TRBD1 or TRBD2, each matching 5 bases. This CDR3 has 15 residues. Germline assignment: CDR1 SGHAT and CDR2 FQNNGV. The CDR3 DNA sequence: TGTGCCACCCAGCGGTCGCGCTCTGGGGCCGACGTCCTGACTCTC. Translated: CATQRSRSGADVLTL.

Worth noting for this clonotype: This is likely a read error, given that the CDR3 carries no conserved phenylalanine or tryptophan at its end. The chain uses TRBV2 and TRBJ2-7; 8 nucleotides align to TRBD2. CDR3 size: 13 residues. Germline lookup yields CDR1 SNHLY and CDR2 FYNNEI. Trimming took 10 bases from V and 3 from J; bases not matched to a gene: 8. The CDR3 is CAITGGLGYEQYL. The CDR3 bases are TGTGCCATCACCGGGGGACTAGGCTACGAGCAGTACCTC.

J is TRBJ1-6 and V is TRBV10-3; a weak D match, TRBD1 (6 bases). Germline CDR1 is ENHRY and CDR2 is SYGVKD. Trimming removed 0 bases from V and 5 bases from J, with 17 bases in between. CDR3 length equals 18 residues. This chain's CDR3 is CAISESSGGASNNSPLHF. As DNA, the CDR3 is TGTGCCATCAGTGAGTCGAGCGGGGGCGCGTCTAATAATTCACCCCTCCACTTT.

Details on this clonotype: The junction differs from germline at one of its ends, possibly a read error. The rearrangement uses TRBV29-1 and TRBJ2-1; TRBD2 aligns across 7 bases. The CDR3 consists of 17 residues. In germline, CDR1 is SQVTM, CDR2 ANQGSEA. In DNA form, the CDR3 reads TGCATCGATGAAGGGAGGGGCCTAGCGGAGATCTACAATGTGCAGTTCTTC. Translating it yields CIDEGRGLAEIYNVQFF.

Turning to this clonotype: At one boundary the junction diverges from the germline segment, which might be a read error. This chain links TRBV11-2 with TRBJ2-7, with a tentative D call TRBD1 (6 bases). The germline V gene encodes CDR1 SGHAT and CDR2 FQNNGV. This CDR3 has 16 residues. Here the CDR3 reads CVSSLAGDPFDYEQYF. The CDR3 DNA reads as TGTGTCAGCAGCTTAGCAGGGGACCCCTTTGATTACGAGCAGTACTTC.

A word on this clonotype: Relative to the germline gene, one junction end is altered; a read error may explain this. The V and J genes are TRBV6-6 and TRBJ2-7, with a tentative D call TRBD1 (5 bases). This CDR3 has 16 amino acids. Germline CDR1 and CDR2: MNHNY and SVGAGI (reference sequence). CDR3 sequence (DNA): TGTGTCAGCAGTTACGGGTTGGGGCGCCTAGGCGACGAGCAGTACTTC. Its translation is CVSSYGLGRLGDEQYF.

As for this clonotype: This may be a read error: a much more frequent sequence differs by one nucleotide. The chain carries TRBV30 and TRBJ2-5, with D perhaps TRBD1 (8 bases). The germline gives CDR1 GTSNPN, CDR2 SVGIG (reference sequence). The CDR3 totals 13 residues. CDR3 coding DNA: TGTTCCTTAAACACAGGGGGGGCAGAGGCCCAGTACTTC. It specifies CSLNTGGAEAQYF.

This clonotype showed up just once. The chain has TRBV12-3 or TRBV12-4 and TRBJ1-5; D is uncertain. There are 13 residues in the CDR3. V was clipped by 6 bases and J by 9 bases, with 15 bases between them. CDR3 coding DNA: TGTGCCAGCAGATTAATTCGGGATCGGCCCCAGCATTTT. Encoded protein: CASRLIRDRPQHF.

By share, this clonotype counts as medium-sized. The V gene is TRBV6-6, the J gene TRBJ1-2; D is unresolved. CDR3 length equals 15 residues. Germline loops: CDR1 MNHNY, CDR2 SVGAGI (reference sequence). Trimming pared 5 bases from V and 5 bases from J, leaving 18 bases between. Here the CDR3 DNA reads TGTGCCAGCAGTCGTGGAATGGGCACTCAGTATGGCTACACCTTC. Translating gives CASSRGMGTQYGYTF.

This clonotype was detected only a few times. The junction departs from the called germline gene at one end, perhaps through a read error. The chain links TRBV11-3 to TRBJ2-1; D may be TRBD1 (5 bases). The CDR3 consists of 14 residues. CDR1 and CDR2 from the germline V gene are SGHNT and YENEEA. The CDR3 spells CTSSRQSRSNEQFF. The CDR3 DNA follows: TGTACCAGCAGCCGACAGAGTCGGAGCAATGAGCAGTTCTTC. The full variable domain, in which reference TRBV11-3 and TRBJ2-1 provide the parts outside the CDR3, is EAGVVQSPRYKIIEKKQPVAFWCNPISGHNTLYWYLQNLGQGPELLIRYENEEAVDDSQLPKDRFSAERLKGVDSTLKIQPAELGDSAVYLCTSSRQSRSNEQFFGPGTRLTVL.

As to this clonotype: Compared with germline, one end of the junction differs, possibly owing to a read error. The chain couples TRBV10-3 to TRBJ1-5, with TRBD1 matching 10 bases. Germline loops: CDR1 ENHRY, CDR2 SYGVKD. This CDR3 comprises 19 residues. The CDR3 nucleotides are TGTGCCACCCACGACCTGGGACAGGGGCTAAGGTCCGGCAATCAGTCCCAGCATTTT. This gives the protein CATHDLGQGLRSGNQSQHF.

The rearrangement links TRBV7-8 to TRBJ1-5; TRBD1 might be the D (5 bases). Germline-derived CDR1 and CDR2 are SGHVS and FQNEAQ. The CDR3 has 15 amino acids. V was pared by 1 base and J by 4 bases, with 11 bases between. The DNA of the CDR3 is TGTGCCAGCAGCTTAGGGACAAAGGAGAATCAGCCCCAGCATTTT. Translated, it gives CASSLGTKENQPQHF.

This chain joins TRBV12-3 or TRBV12-4 and TRBJ2-5; TRBD1 or TRBD2 may be the D gene (6 bases each). The CDR3 has 13 residues. CDR3 in amino acids: CASGIQGRETQYF. In DNA form, the CDR3 reads TGTGCTAGCGGTATACAGGGCCGCGAGACCCAGTACTTC.

As for this clonotype: A much larger clone sits a single nucleotide away, making a read error possible. V and J are TRBV9 and TRBJ2-1, with TRBD2 matching 9 bases. V shed 0 bases and J 6 bases; nucleotides not matched to a gene: 10. CDR3 length equals 17 residues. CDR1 and CDR2 (germline): SGDLS, YYNGEE. The CDR3 sequence: CASSVGEGTSIRNEQFF. CDR3 in DNA: TGTGCCAGCAGCGTAGGGGAGGGGACTAGCATACGCAATGAGCAGTTCTTC.

Many counts were recorded for this clonotype. The chain links TRBV18 to TRBJ2-7, with 12 positions matching TRBD2. This CDR3 region has 15 residues. Germline V lookup: CDR1 KGHSH, CDR2 LQKENI. J gave up 7 bases and V 5 bases, and 9 bases lay outside the gene matches. CDR3 residues: CASSSATSGRGEQYF. CDR3 bases: TGTGCCAGCTCATCCGCGACTAGCGGGAGAGGTGAGCAGTACTTC.

Turning to this clonotype: A junction end diverges from the germline sequence, so it may reflect a read error. This chain links TRBV28 with TRBJ2-5; a weak D match, TRBD2 (5 bases). This CDR3 has 15 residues. Germline V lookup: CDR1 MDHEN, CDR2 SYDVKM. This CDR3 is CASSSSTKVGETQCF. The CDR3, as DNA: TGTGCCAGCAGTTCGAGCACAAAAGTGGGAGAGACCCAGTGCTTC.

On this clonotype: At one boundary the junction diverges from the germline segment, which might be a read error. In nucleotides, the CDR3 is TGTACCAGCAGCTTAACCCTAGCGGGGGCTAGCAAGCAGAACTTC. Protein: CTSSLTLAGASKQNF. The rearrangement joins TRBV11-2 to TRBJ2-7; 10 bases line up with TRBD2. Germline CDR1 SGHAT, CDR2 FQNNGV. This CDR3 spans 15 amino acids.

As to this clonotype: At one end, the junction sequence differs from germline, possibly due to a read error. V is TRBV10-3 and J is TRBJ2-7, with TRBD2 matching over 10 bases. The CDR3 covers 15 residues. Germline loops: CDR1 ENHRY, CDR2 SYGVKD. CDR3 region: CAISCGTSDSYDQYF. The CDR3 nucleotides are TGTGCCATCAGCTGCGGGACTAGCGACTCCTACGATCAGTACTTC.

This clonotype was seen just once. J is TRBJ1-5 and V is TRBV28, with TRBD1 matching over 9 bases. The germline CDR1 and CDR2 sequences are MDHEN and SYDVKM. CDR3 size: 16 residues. In DNA form, the CDR3 reads TGTGCTACCACCTTCGACAGGGGGGCCTCCAATCAGCCCCAGCATTTT. This codes for CATTFDRGASNQPQHF.

This clonotype has just a few counts. Possible read error: a much larger clone is one base away. The chain joins TRBV5-1 to TRBJ2-3; 7 nucleotides line up with TRBD1. CDR3 size: 19 residues. Germline V gene data show CDR1 as SGHRS and CDR2 as YFSETQ. CDR3 DNA sequence: TGCACCAGCAGAACCCCCAGCGCGGACAGGAGCCAAAGCACAGATACGCAGTATTTT. This codes for CTSRTPSADRSQSTDTQYF. Filled out from reference TRBV5-1 and TRBJ2-3, the complete variable domain reads KAGVTQTPRYLIKTRGQQVTLSCSPISGHRSVSWYQQTPGQGLQFLFEYFSETQRNKGNFPGRFSGRQFSNSRSEMNVSTLELGDSALYLCTSRTPSADRSQSTDTQYFGPGTRLTVL.